What follows are 27 T cell receptor beta chains derived from one specimen sequenced in a study of T cell changes during pregnancy in multiple sclerosis. Produced via immunoSEQ multiplex PCR; TCRdb's table is partial and in-frame only. The sample lists around 50,000 clones; over 80% were seen once. This specimen was CD4+ T cells from peripheral blood mononuclear cells, taken after pregnancy. Source of these receptors: a female donor in good health, enrolled as a control in a pregnancy study.

This sequence joins TRBV18 and TRBJ1-6; D possibly corresponds to TRBD1 (5 bases). V lost 3 bases and J 7 bases, leaving 7 bases between the germline ends. The CDR3 consists of 13 residues. Germline CDR1 KGHSH, CDR2 LQKENI. The DNA for the CDR3 is TGTGCCAGCTCACCCGACAGAAATTCACCCCTCCACTTT. Protein sequence: CASSPDRNSPLHF.

This clone was counted a few times. The V gene is TRBV28, the J gene TRBJ1-1, with 7 bases identical to TRBD1. The CDR3 runs to 12 residues. V dropped 8 bases and J dropped 5; count of bases not matched to a gene: 5. Germline V CDR1 and CDR2: MDHEN, SYDVKM. For the CDR3, the DNA is TGTGCCAGCTTAGGGGGCGGGACTGAAGCTTTCTTT. Translating gives CASLGGGTEAFF.

This clone showed up just once. The gene calls are TRBV7-9 and TRBJ2-1; 10 nucleotides align to TRBD2. The CDR3 spans 16 residues. J was trimmed by 0 bases and V by 5 bases; bases with no gene match: 4. Germline lookup yields CDR1 SEHNR and CDR2 FQNEAQ (reference sequence). CDR3 residues: CASSGSGGASYNEQFF. The CDR3, as DNA: TGTGCCAGCAGCGGCAGCGGGGGGGCCTCCTACAATGAGCAGTTCTTC.

V and J are TRBV7-2 and TRBJ1-2, with D unclear. Trimming cost V 4 bases and J 3 bases, with 12 bases left between them. Germline values: CDR1 SGHTA, CDR2 FQGNSA. The length of the CDR3 is 14 residues. CDR3 sequence reads: CASSSPFVDYGYTF. The CDR3 DNA is TGTGCCAGCAGCTCCCCTTTTGTTGACTATGGCTACACCTTC.

The chain employs TRBV7-3 and TRBJ2-1; a weak D match, TRBD2 (5 bases). The CDR3 spans 15 residues. Trimming shortened V by 2 bases and J by 4 bases, and 12 bases separated the two germline ends. Germline V gene lookup returns CDR1 SGHTA and CDR2 FQGTGA. Here the CDR3 DNA reads TGTGCCAGCAGCTTAGCGGGTGCATTATACAATGAGCAGTTCTTC. It translates to CASSLAGALYNEQFF.

The genes are TRBV7-8 and TRBJ1-2; 7 bases are shared with TRBD1. Germline loops: CDR1 SGHVS, CDR2 FQNEAQ. V lost 5 bases and J lost 8; bases outside the gene matches: 8. This CDR3 is 13 amino acids long. The CDR3 DNA is TGTGCCAGCAGCCCAGGGGGATCGGGCGGCTACACCTTC. Its protein product is CASSPGGSGGYTF.

The table lists this clone with a count of one. The chain recombines TRBV18 with TRBJ1-6; the D gene is possibly TRBD1 (5 bases). The CDR3 loop spans 15 amino acids. V was pared by 4 bases and J by 7 bases, with 14 bases between. Germline CDR1 is KGHSH and CDR2 is LQKENI. The CDR3 sequence: CASSRGRVSNSPLHF. CDR3 DNA sequence: TGTGCCAGCTCACGGGGCAGGGTATCGAATTCACCCCTCCACTTT.

The V gene is TRBV28, the J gene TRBJ2-5, with 10 bases matching TRBD2. CDR1 is MDHEN and CDR2 is SYDVKM in the germline V gene. CDR3 length equals 15 residues. Trimming cost V 5 bases and J 0 bases; bases outside gene matches: 3. The CDR3 region has the DNA TGTGCCAGCAGTCCACTAGCGGGGTACCAAGAGACCCAGTACTTC. Translation gives CASSPLAGYQETQYF.

This clone was detected only once. The chain uses TRBV2 and TRBJ2-1, with a weak D call TRBD2 (6 bases). The V and J ends lost 0 bases and 12 bases respectively, with 9 bases between them. The germline CDR1 and CDR2 sequences are SNHLY and FYNNEI. The CDR3 sequence is 12 residues long. CDR3 bases: TGTGCCAGCAGTGAAGCCCGGGGGATGCAGTTCTTC. Its protein is CASSEARGMQFF.

The chain employs TRBV5-6 and TRBJ1-2; 7 positions match TRBD1. CDR1 SGHDT and CDR2 YYEEEE come from the germline V gene. The CDR3 has 14 residues. After removal of 5 bases from V and 5 bases from J, the junction contained 9 bases not matched to a gene. The CDR3 is CASRDTGAVYGYTF. In nucleotides, the CDR3 is TGTGCCAGCAGGGATACAGGGGCGGTTTATGGCTACACCTTC.

V usage is TRBV28 and J usage is TRBJ1-2; tentatively, D is TRBD1 (6 bases). CDR3 length: 15 amino acids. Germline-derived CDR1 and CDR2 are MDHEN and SYDVKM. V lost 5 bases and J 2 bases, leaving 15 bases between the germline ends. The CDR3 nucleotides read TGTGCCAGCAGTGGGGGGGACAAAAAAAACTATGGCTACACCTTC. As protein: CASSGGDKKNYGYTF.

The chain is built from TRBV20-1 and TRBJ1-2; the D is unclear. This CDR3 is built from 11 residues. Germline V gene sequence: CDR1 DFQATT, CDR2 SNEGSKA (reference sequence). V was clipped by 7 bases and J by 5 bases, with 11 bases between them. The CDR3 DNA is TGCAGTGGTCCGGAGGAATATGGCTACACCTTC. It is translated as CSGPEEYGYTF.

V and J are TRBV5-5 and TRBJ1-5; D is undetermined. The CDR3 length is 14 residues. The germline V gene encodes CDR1 SGHKS and CDR2 YYEKEE (reference sequence). The V end was cut by 2 bases, the J end by 6 bases, with 12 bases between. CDR3 amino acids: CASSFAGFGQPQHF. The CDR3 bases are TGTGCCAGCAGCTTCGCGGGGTTCGGTCAGCCCCAGCATTTT.

This sequence joins TRBV7-9 and TRBJ1-4; D uncertain. CDR1 is SEHNR, CDR2 FQNEAQ, per germline (reference sequence). V was clipped by 5 bases and J by 2 bases, with 12 bases between them. The CDR3 runs 15 residues. The CDR3 sequence is CASSPQASTNEKLFF. The CDR3 nucleotides read TGTGCCAGCAGCCCCCAGGCCTCGACTAATGAAAAACTGTTTTTT.

V gene TRBV7-2 combines with J gene TRBJ1-5, with 8 nucleotides matching TRBD1. The germline V gene has CDR1 SGHTA and CDR2 FQGNSA. With V trimmed by 5 bases and J by 6 bases, 6 bases remained unmatched. The CDR3 runs 14 residues. The CDR3 sequence: CASSAGDRGQPQHF. CDR3 bases: TGTGCCAGCAGCGCAGGTGACAGGGGTCAGCCCCAGCATTTT.

This chain connects TRBV27 to TRBJ2-5; D gene unclear. The V end lost 5 bases, the J end lost 5 bases, and 12 bases lay between the germline ends. The CDR3 totals 13 residues. Germline assignment: CDR1 MNHEY and CDR2 SMNVEV (reference sequence). The CDR3 DNA sequence: TGTGCCAGCAGTCCCCATACGAGGGAGACCCAGTACTTC. Encoded protein: CASSPHTRETQYF.

The chain couples TRBV7-8 to TRBJ1-4; D perhaps matches TRBD1 (5 bases). V lost 4 bases to trimming and J lost 7 bases, with 16 bases between them. The CDR3 runs to 15 residues. Germline V gene sequence: CDR1 SGHVS, CDR2 FQNEAQ. CDR3 sequence: CASSSAGWGVEKLFF. In DNA, the CDR3 is TGTGCCAGCAGCTCGGCCGGGTGGGGGGTTGAAAAACTGTTTTTT.

The V and J genes are TRBV5-4 and TRBJ1-2, with D uncertain. CDR1 is SGHNT, CDR2 YYREEE, per germline (reference sequence). The CDR3 contains 14 residues. V was cut by 4 bases and J by 4 bases, with 14 bases left in between. The CDR3 spells CASSMALAAYGYTF. The CDR3 DNA reads as TGTGCCAGCAGCATGGCCCTGGCGGCCTATGGCTACACCTTC.

The chain is built from TRBV28 and TRBJ1-6; TRBD1 matches at 9 bases. V gave up 5 bases and J gave up 7 bases; unmatched junction bases: 12. Germline assignment: CDR1 MDHEN and CDR2 SYDVKM. This CDR3 comprises 17 residues. CDR3 bases: TGTGCCAGCAGTCAAAGGGAATACAGGGGGCTGAATTCACCCCTCCACTTT. It codes for CASSQREYRGLNSPLHF.

The J gene is TRBJ2-1, the V gene TRBV9; weak D call: TRBD1 (5 bases). Germline-derived CDR1 and CDR2 are SGDLS and YYNGEE. Trimming took off 4 bases at V and 4 bases at J, with 18 bases between the two ends. The CDR3 totals 16 residues. The CDR3 sequence is CASSPIWGSTYNEQFF. The CDR3 region has the DNA TGTGCCAGCAGCCCCATCTGGGGCTCGACTTACAATGAGCAGTTCTTC.

The chain couples TRBV6-5 to TRBJ1-1, with D possibly matching TRBD1 (5 bases). The germline V gene encodes CDR1 MNHEY and CDR2 SVGAGI. With 2 bases removed from V and 0 bases from J, the gap between germline ends came to 13 bases. The length of the CDR3 is 16 residues. The CDR3 sequence is CASSYDGGGVNTEAFF. For the CDR3, the DNA is TGTGCCAGCAGTTACGATGGGGGAGGGGTGAACACTGAAGCTTTCTTT.

The chain employs TRBV11-2 and TRBJ1-2; 8 nucleotides agree with TRBD1. This CDR3 comprises 15 residues. With V trimmed by 3 bases and J by 5 bases, 8 bases remained unmatched. Germline CDR1 SGHAT, CDR2 FQNNGV. The CDR3 DNA is TGTGCCAGCAGCTTTAGTCAGGGGGCCCCATATGGCTACACCTTC. Its protein product is CASSFSQGAPYGYTF.

V gene TRBV7-2 combines with J gene TRBJ2-7, with 10 nucleotides matching TRBD2. CDR3 size: 15 residues. Trimming took 8 bases from V and 2 from J; bases not matched to a gene: 9. Germline loops: CDR1 SGHTA, CDR2 FQGNSA. Here the CDR3 reads CASLKTSGRTYEQYF. For the CDR3, the DNA is TGTGCCAGCCTAAAGACTAGCGGGCGAACCTACGAGCAGTACTTC.

The chain recombines TRBV19 with TRBJ2-1, with TRBD2 matching 7 bases. The CDR3 runs 15 residues. Germline values: CDR1 LNHDA, CDR2 SQIVND (reference sequence). With V trimmed by 3 bases and J by 2 bases, 4 bases remained unmatched. The CDR3 region has the DNA TGTGCCAGTAGTATTACCGGGGGGACCTACAATGAGCAGTTCTTC. It yields the protein CASSITGGTYNEQFF.

The chain links TRBV12-5 to TRBJ2-1, with D perhaps matching TRBD2 (6 bases). The CDR3 is 15 residues long. Germline CDR1 reads LGHNT; CDR2 reads FRNRAP. The V end was cut by 2 bases, the J end by 8 bases, with 16 bases between. The CDR3: CASGLIAAGSYEQFF. CDR3 sequence (DNA): TGTGCTAGTGGTTTGATTGCGGCGGGGTCCTATGAGCAGTTCTTC.

The J gene is TRBJ1-2, the V gene TRBV5-6; D is uncertain. V was shortened by 1 base and J by 14 bases, with 21 bases between the two germline ends. In germline, CDR1 is SGHDT, CDR2 YYEEEE. The length of the CDR3 is 14 residues. The CDR3 is CASSLISGLSWWTF. DNA for the CDR3: TGTGCCAGCAGCTTGATAAGCGGGCTCTCCTGGTGGACCTTC.

The DNA for the CDR3 is TGTGCCATCAGTGAGGGTAAGAGGGAAAACATTCAGTACTTC. This sequence encodes CAISEGKRENIQYF. The V and J genes are TRBV10-3 and TRBJ2-4, with D possibly matching TRBD2 (5 bases). The V and J ends lost 2 bases and 5 bases respectively, with 10 bases between them. Looked up from germline, CDR1 is ENHRY and CDR2 is SYGVKD. This CDR3 is built from 14 residues.